The rows below give T cell receptor beta chains drawn from one sample of a study of T cell changes during pregnancy in multiple sclerosis. Assay: immunoSEQ multiplex PCR; the TCRdb copy retains only in-frame clones and omits some. The sample has approximately 63,000 clones; approximately 93% are singletons. This sample comprised CD8+ T cells from peripheral blood mononuclear cells, obtained in the third trimester of pregnancy. The receptor source for this set is a female donor with multiple sclerosis, enrolled in a pregnancy study. Both conserved end residues are trimmed from each CDR3. The D gene is left open where the match is weak.

d_gene: TRBD1
v_gene: TRBV5-1
CDR3aa: ASSPDRGETQY

d_gene: NA
v_gene: TRBV19
CDR3aa: ASSILTSSYNEQF

d_gene: NA
v_gene: TRBV7-9
CDR3aa: ASSLSVNTGELF

d_gene: TRBD2
v_gene: TRBV29-1
CDR3aa: SARGASGRSYEQY

d_gene: NA
v_gene: TRBV13
CDR3aa: ASSSSGTYYNEQF

d_gene: NA
v_gene: TRBV25-1
CDR3aa: ASIPGGSLGRNTEAF

d_gene: TRBD1
v_gene: TRBV10-3
CDR3aa: AISESVDRDHEQF

d_gene: NA
v_gene: TRBV11-2
CDR3aa: ASSFESGPYNEQF

d_gene: NA
v_gene: TRBV5-1
CDR3aa: ASRVGLAYTEAF

d_gene: TRBD2
v_gene: TRBV7-8
CDR3aa: ASSSLAGAGNEQF

d_gene: NA
v_gene: TRBV7-9
CDR3aa: ASSGQSYYEQY

d_gene: NA
v_gene: TRBV6-1
CDR3aa: ASSEIDTNYGYT

d_gene: NA
v_gene: TRBV7-9
CDR3aa: ASSKQLGSGGVGETQY

d_gene: TRBD2
v_gene: TRBV23-1
CDR3aa: ASSSGSSDTQY

d_gene: NA
v_gene: TRBV5-6
CDR3aa: ASSFVHQGPHEQY

d_gene: TRBD2
v_gene: TRBV5-5
CDR3aa: ASSLARRGGFTDTQY

d_gene: TRBD1
v_gene: TRBV27
CDR3aa: ASSLDRAAYEQY

d_gene: NA
v_gene: TRBV25-1
CDR3aa: ASSTGTHTGELF

d_gene: TRBD1
v_gene: TRBV4-3
CDR3aa: ASSLYRGQTEAF

d_gene: NA
v_gene: TRBV6-6
CDR3aa: ASSPGRNTEAF

d_gene: TRBD2
v_gene: TRBV27
CDR3aa: ASSRTSGEQY

d_gene: TRBD1
v_gene: TRBV9
CDR3aa: ASSGDSYYGYT

d_gene: NA
v_gene: TRBV7-9
CDR3aa: ASSFTGTLTEQY

d_gene: NA
v_gene: TRBV7-9
CDR3aa: ASSPLNTEAF

d_gene: TRBD2
v_gene: TRBV27
CDR3aa: ASSLTLAGYTDTQY

d_gene: NA
v_gene: TRBV27
CDR3aa: ASSLSAAYYEQY

d_gene: NA
v_gene: TRBV18
CDR3aa: ASSPPDTPYNEQF

d_gene: TRBD1
v_gene: TRBV4-1
CDR3aa: ASSPRTGPDTQY

d_gene: NA
v_gene: TRBV7-8
CDR3aa: ASTSGGGEDTEAF

d_gene: NA
v_gene: TRBV4-1
CDR3aa: ASSLIPPDTQY

d_gene: TRBD2
v_gene: TRBV19
CDR3aa: ASSIVGGNEQY

d_gene: NA
v_gene: TRBV28
CDR3aa: ASSSPKWQETQY

d_gene: NA
v_gene: TRBV4-1
CDR3aa: ASSQDWGGGTEAF

d_gene: NA
v_gene: TRBV7-9
CDR3aa: ASAVEFYGYT

d_gene: NA
v_gene: TRBV27
CDR3aa: ASSFPGEWCYNEQF

d_gene: NA
v_gene: TRBV5-4
CDR3aa: ASSLGYDTYYEQY

d_gene: TRBD1
v_gene: TRBV7-9
CDR3aa: ASSFGQGAKTEAF

d_gene: NA
v_gene: TRBV13
CDR3aa: ASSTTGLSGGYT

d_gene: TRBD2
v_gene: TRBV4-1
CDR3aa: ASSQGAGGPEQY

d_gene: TRBD1
v_gene: TRBV5-6
CDR3aa: ASSRITTGADTQY

d_gene: TRBD2
v_gene: TRBV2
CDR3aa: ASSEGTSGGHNEQF

d_gene: TRBD2
v_gene: TRBV19
CDR3aa: ASSIGPTSGSWEDTQY

d_gene: NA
v_gene: TRBV10-2
CDR3aa: ASSRDSYNEQF

d_gene: NA
v_gene: TRBV27
CDR3aa: ASSLSFGGANTGELF

d_gene: NA
v_gene: TRBV15
CDR3aa: ATSRGGLLDEQY

d_gene: TRBD1
v_gene: TRBV6-5
CDR3aa: ASSSGGSNYGYT

d_gene: NA
v_gene: TRBV5-4
CDR3aa: ASSLKRETLQETQY

d_gene: NA
v_gene: TRBV10-1
CDR3aa: ASSDKPGHLTAEAF

d_gene: TRBD1
v_gene: TRBV19
CDR3aa: ASSMTGGINEQF

d_gene: NA
v_gene: TRBV19
CDR3aa: ASSIAQPFTEAF

d_gene: TRBD1
v_gene: TRBV7-3
CDR3aa: ASSSDRGPYNEQF

d_gene: TRBD1
v_gene: TRBV6-1
CDR3aa: ASSEGTGGYGYT

d_gene: NA
v_gene: TRBV11-2
CDR3aa: ASSYQVTEAF

d_gene: TRBD1
v_gene: TRBV27
CDR3aa: ASSIQGAEAF